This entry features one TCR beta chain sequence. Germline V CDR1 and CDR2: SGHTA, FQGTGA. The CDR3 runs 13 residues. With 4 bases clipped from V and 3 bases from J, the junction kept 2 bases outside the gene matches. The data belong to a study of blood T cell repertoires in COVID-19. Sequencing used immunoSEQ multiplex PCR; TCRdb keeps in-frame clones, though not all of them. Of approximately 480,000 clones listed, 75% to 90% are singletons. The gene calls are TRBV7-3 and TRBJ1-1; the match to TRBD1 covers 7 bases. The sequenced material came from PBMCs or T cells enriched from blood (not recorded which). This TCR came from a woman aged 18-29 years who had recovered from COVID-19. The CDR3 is CASSYQGDTEAFF. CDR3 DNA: TGTGCCAGCAGCTACCAGGGGGACACTGAAGCTTTCTTT.